The sample holds many counts of the clone carrying this T cell receptor beta chain. What it recognizes is unknown. Genomic DNA was employed as the template in profiling TCR beta VDJ and CDR3. Using its own MiXCR run on the reads, TCRdb lists one record per CDR3 protein. The repertoire consists of more than 150,000 distinct CDR3 sequences, with 35% to 50% occurring once and the leading ten covering around 2.9%. The data stem from a study of CD8+CD57+ T cells in acquired aplastic anemia. Study overall: Mean yield of DNA from sorted CD4+ and CD8+ cells was roughly 3.4 ug.

The study, taken as a whole, reports: Patients and controls shared about 27 CD8+ CDR3 sequences.

V dropped 5 bases and J dropped 5 bases, with 19 bases sitting between them. Germline V gives CDR1 SEHNR, CDR2 FQNEAQ (reference sequence). There are 15 residues in the CDR3. The sample comprised sorted CD4+, CD8+, or CD8+CD57+ T cells (not recorded which) from PBMCs. The rearrangement links TRBV7-9 to TRBJ2-7; tentatively, D is TRBD2 (6 bases). The sequence was collected from a human donor in good health. The CDR3 DNA follows: TGTGCCAGCAGCCGAGTGGCGGGCACGGGGGACGAGCAGTACTTC. Its translation: CASSRVAGTGDEQYF.